This T cell receptor (beta chain) appears in the sequencing data of a study of T cell changes during pregnancy in multiple sclerosis. Assay used: immunoSEQ multiplex PCR; TCRdb lists only in-frame clones, some missing. This table has fewer than 140,000 clones, about 89% appearing once. This CDR3 contains 16 residues. Germline V gene sequence: CDR1 SGHTS, CDR2 YDEGEE. The V segment lost 1 base and the J segment 1 base; nucleotides outside the gene matches: 2. The rearrangement uses TRBV5-8 and TRBJ2-3, with 11 bases that match TRBD2. The source is a female donor with multiple sclerosis, enrolled in a pregnancy study. The sample consisted of peripheral blood, taken before pregnancy. In DNA, the CDR3 is TGTGCCAGCAGCTTGTTGGGACTAGCGGGCACAGATACGCAGTATTTT. Protein product: CASSLLGLAGTDTQYF.